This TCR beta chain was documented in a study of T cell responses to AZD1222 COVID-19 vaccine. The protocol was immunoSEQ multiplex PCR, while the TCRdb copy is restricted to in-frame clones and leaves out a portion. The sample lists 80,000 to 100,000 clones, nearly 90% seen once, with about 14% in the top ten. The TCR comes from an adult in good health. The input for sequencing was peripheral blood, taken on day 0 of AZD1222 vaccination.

Here the CDR3 reads CASNHGQGLNSPLHF. For the CDR3, the DNA is TGTGCCAGCAATCATGGGCAGGGACTTAATTCACCCCTCCACTTT. The chain recombines TRBV27 with TRBJ1-6; D is possibly TRBD1 (5 bases). CDR1 and CDR2 (germline): MNHEY, SMNVEV (reference sequence). The CDR3 is 15 residues long. Trimming shortened V by 7 bases and J by 6 bases, and 16 bases separated the two germline ends.